This is a list of T cell receptor beta chains from one sample in a study of cytomegalovirus exposure and HLA in healthy donors. TCRdb's table, derived via immunoSEQ multiplex PCR, lists solely in-frame clones and lacks some. The table includes about 73,000 clones, roughly 82% detected once. Source material: PBMCs. The receptors were gathered from a man aged 65-85 years in good health and CMV-seronegative. Both conserved end residues are part of each CDR3. The order of the fields is J gene, V gene, D gene, clone size, CDR3 DNA, CDR3 protein. A D gene is named only where the DNA matches it firmly. The size of a clone is reported for some rows only, either as once, few or many, or as a class for expanded clones.

J: TRBJ2-5
V: TRBV6-6
D: TRBD1
size: few
DNA: TGTGCCAGCAGTTACAATACAGGGGGCCGGGAGACCCAGTACTTC
CDR3: CASSYNTGGRETQYF

J: TRBJ1-5
V: TRBV5-6
D: .
size: .
DNA: TGTGCCAGCAGCTTGTCAGGGGACAATCAGCCCCAGCATTTT
CDR3: CASSLSGDNQPQHF

J: TRBJ2-5
V: TRBV7-2
D: .
size: .
DNA: TGTGCCAGCAGCTTAGCTGGTCAGCAAGAGACCCAGTACTTC
CDR3: CASSLAGQQETQYF

J: TRBJ1-5
V: TRBV6-5
D: .
size: .
DNA: TGTGCCAGCAGTTTGCGGATCAATCAGCCCCAGCATTTT
CDR3: CASSLRINQPQHF

J: TRBJ2-7
V: TRBV7-6
D: TRBD1
size: once
DNA: TGTGCCAGCAGCTTATTGACAGGGAATTTTAACGAGCAGTACTTC
CDR3: CASSLLTGNFNEQYF

J: TRBJ2-1
V: TRBV5-4
D: .
size: .
DNA: TGTGCCAGCAGCTTGAGTGCGCAGGGGTACAATGAGCAGTTCTTC
CDR3: CASSLSAQGYNEQFF

J: TRBJ2-3
V: TRBV7-8
D: .
size: .
DNA: TGTGCCAGCAGCTTAGAGTGGGGCCTACGTGCTAGCACAGATACGCAGTATTTT
CDR3: CASSLEWGLRASTDTQYF

J: TRBJ2-7
V: TRBV6-5
D: .
size: .
DNA: TGTGCCACCTTAAGCCCGGGGGCCTACGAGCAGTACTTC
CDR3: CATLSPGAYEQYF

J: TRBJ2-2
V: TRBV5-1
D: TRBD2
size: few
DNA: TGCGCCAGCAGCGGGACTAGCGGGGACACCGGGGAGCTGTTTTTT
CDR3: CASSGTSGDTGELFF

J: TRBJ2-7
V: TRBV7-9
D: .
size: .
DNA: TGTGCCAGCAGGTCTGACGGACAAGCCTACGAGCAGTACTTC
CDR3: CASRSDGQAYEQYF

J: TRBJ2-4
V: TRBV29-1
D: TRBD1
size: .
DNA: TGCAGCGTAGAGGGACAGAAAAACATTCAGTACTTC
CDR3: CSVEGQKNIQYF

J: TRBJ1-1
V: TRBV29-1
D: .
size: .
DNA: TGCAGCGTCCAAATAACTCGGGGTGGAGCTTTCTTT
CDR3: CSVQITRGGAFF

J: TRBJ1-6
V: TRBV19
D: .
size: .
DNA: TGTGCCAGTAGTGGGACGTCAGGGGTTTGGTCACCCCTCCACTTT
CDR3: CASSGTSGVWSPLHF

J: TRBJ1-2
V: TRBV27
D: TRBD1
size: .
DNA: TGTGCCAGCAGTCGCTCGGGACAGGGGAAGGGCTACACCTTC
CDR3: CASSRSGQGKGYTF

J: TRBJ1-6
V: TRBV23-1
D: TRBD1
size: .
DNA: TGCGCCAGCAGTCAACGCCGGACAGGGGACGGGCTTAATTCACCCCTCCACTTT
CDR3: CASSQRRTGDGLNSPLHF

J: TRBJ2-7
V: TRBV11-2
D: TRBD2
size: .
DNA: TGTGCCAGCAGCCAACTCGCGGGGGGGTACGAGCAGTACTTC
CDR3: CASSQLAGGYEQYF

J: TRBJ1-5
V: TRBV19
D: TRBD1
size: .
DNA: TGTGCCAGTAGTACAGGGACAGTGAGATACAATCAGCCCCAGCATTTT
CDR3: CASSTGTVRYNQPQHF

J: TRBJ1-6
V: TRBV5-1
D: .
size: .
DNA: TGCGCCAGCAGCTTACAGGATCCGGATTCACCCCTCCACTTT
CDR3: CASSLQDPDSPLHF

J: TRBJ2-7
V: TRBV7-9
D: .
size: .
DNA: TGTGCCAGCGAACCAAGTATCGGCTACGAGCAGTACTTC
CDR3: CASEPSIGYEQYF

J: TRBJ1-2
V: TRBV19
D: TRBD1
size: .
DNA: TGTGCCAGTAGTATACTGGTGACAGGGTTTGGCTACACCTTC
CDR3: CASSILVTGFGYTF

J: TRBJ1-5
V: TRBV18
D: .
size: .
DNA: TGTGCCAGCTCACCACCGGGGAGGTCGGTTGATCAGCCCCAGCATTTT
CDR3: CASSPPGRSVDQPQHF

J: TRBJ1-1
V: TRBV11-2
D: .
size: .
DNA: TGTGCCAGCAGCTCGAATCGACAGAGCACTGAAGCTTTCTTT
CDR3: CASSSNRQSTEAFF